The 28 T cell receptor beta chains reported below all come from one sample, sequenced in a study of control samples from healthy donors and cancer patients. TCRdb keeps only in-frame clones here, not all; method: immunoSEQ multiplex PCR. The sample has 50,000 to 70,000 clones, nearly 90% seen once. The source material was blood. These TCRs come from a man aged 45 to 65 in good health.

This clone was counted only a few times. The V gene is TRBV5-6, the J gene TRBJ1-1; 7 nucleotides line up with TRBD1. Germline V gene sequence: CDR1 SGHDT, CDR2 YYEEEE. This CDR3 has 14 residues. Trimming cost V 4 bases and J 1 base; bases outside gene matches: 4. The CDR3 region is CASSKQGKNTEAFF. The CDR3, as DNA: TGTGCCAGCAGCAAACAGGGGAAGAACACTGAAGCTTTCTTT. The entire variable domain, with the rest obtained from reference TRBV5-6 and TRBJ1-1, is as follows: DAGVTQSPTHLIKTRGQQVTLRCSPKSGHDTVSWYQQALGQGPQFIFQYYEEEERQRGNFPDRFSGHQFPNYSSELNVNALLLGDSALYLCASSKQGKNTEAFFGQGTRLTVV.

The chain couples TRBV5-3 to TRBJ1-2; no definite D call. TRBV5-3 has ORF status, its function being uncertain. The CDR3 has 15 amino acids. The germline V and J ends were trimmed by 3 bases and 0 bases, with 12 bases remaining between them. CDR3 nucleotides: TGTGCCAGAAGCTCCACCGGACCAACTAACTATGGCTACACCTTC. This codes for CARSSTGPTNYGYTF.

The chain combines TRBV3-1 (or the pseudogene TRBV3-2) with TRBJ1-1; D is possibly TRBD1 (6 bases). The CDR3 loop spans 15 amino acids. V gave up 5 bases and J gave up 1 base, with 14 bases separating them. Germline assignment: CDR1 LGHDT and CDR2 YNNKEL (reference sequence). The chain's CDR3 is CASSSQPGANTEAFF. As DNA, the CDR3 is TGTGCCAGCAGCTCTCAGCCGGGGGCGAACACTGAAGCTTTCTTT.

CDR3 loop: CASSYYPDSNYEQYF. The CDR3 coding sequence is TGTGCCAGCAGTTACTATCCCGACAGCAACTACGAGCAGTACTTC. The chain is built from TRBV6-2 or TRBV6-3 and TRBJ2-7, with a possible D match to TRBD1 (5 bases). This CDR3 region has 15 residues. V was cut by 1 base and J by 3 bases, with 13 bases left in between. The V gene's germline CDR1 is MNHEY and CDR2 SVGEGT.

This rearrangement joins TRBV5-1 to TRBJ1-1; D not certain. The germline V gene has CDR1 SGHRS and CDR2 YFSETQ. V gave up 4 bases and J gave up 5 bases, with 15 bases separating them. The CDR3 is 14 amino acids. CDR3 bases: TGCGCCAGCAGCGAGACTTCTCTTGGAACTGAAGCTTTCTTT. Translating it yields CASSETSLGTEAFF.

This clone has only one observation. The chain uses TRBV7-9 and TRBJ2-7; 9 nucleotides agree with TRBD1. Per the germline V gene, CDR1 is SEHNR and CDR2 is FQNEAQ (reference sequence). The CDR3 consists of 15 residues. Trimming at V came to 5 bases and at J to 4 bases, leaving 9 bases not matched to a gene. CDR3 in amino acids: CASSDSGTGQYEQYF. The CDR3 DNA is TGTGCCAGCAGCGATTCCGGGACAGGGCAATACGAGCAGTACTTC.

The rearrangement uses TRBV7-2 and TRBJ1-1, with a possible D match to TRBD1 (5 bases). The CDR3 is 15 amino acids. The germline V and J ends were trimmed by 2 bases and 1 base, with 11 bases remaining between them. Germline CDR1 reads SGHTA; CDR2 reads FQGNSA. CDR3 region: CASSLLTGRNTEAFF. The CDR3 DNA follows: TGTGCCAGCAGCTTATTAACAGGCCGGAACACTGAAGCTTTCTTT. The full variable domain, rest sourced from reference TRBV7-2 and TRBJ1-1, is GAGVSQSPSNKVTEKGKDVELRCDPISGHTALYWYRQSLGQGLEFLIYFQGNSAPDKSGLPSDRFSAERTGGSVSTLTIQRTQQEDSAVYLCASSLLTGRNTEAFFGQGTRLTVV.

The genes are TRBV19 and TRBJ2-2; TRBD2 matches 9 bases. CDR1 LNHDA and CDR2 SQIVND come from the germline V gene (reference sequence). CDR3 length: 18 residues. The junction had 8 bases not matched to a gene; V was cut back by 3 bases and J by 0 bases. CDR3 DNA: TGTGCCAGTAGTATGGGCGGGAGGGACATCGCGAACACCGGGGAGCTGTTTTTT. Its protein is CASSMGGRDIANTGELFF. The full variable domain, with the rest looked up from reference TRBV19 and TRBJ2-2, is DGGITQSPKYLFRKEGQNVTLSCEQNLNHDAMYWYRQDPGQGLRLIYYSQIVNDFQKGDIAEGYSVSREKKESFPLTVTSAQKNPTAFYLCASSMGGRDIANTGELFFGEGSRLTVL.

The rearrangement uses TRBV7-9 and TRBJ1-2, with D unresolved. Germline V CDR1 and CDR2: SEHNR, FQNEAQ (reference sequence). The V gene lost 2 bases and the J gene lost 6 bases, with 13 bases spanning the gap. The CDR3 extends over 14 amino acids. CDR3 sequence reads: CASSLTGGPDGYTF. In DNA form, the CDR3 reads TGTGCCAGCAGCTTAACTGGAGGGCCGGATGGCTACACCTTC. Drawing the rest from reference TRBV7-9 and TRBJ1-2, the complete variable domain is DTGVSQNPRHKITKRGQNVTFRCDPISEHNRLYWYRQTLGQGPEFLTYFQNEAQLEKSRLLSDRFSAERPKGSFSTLEIQRTEQGDSAMYLCASSLTGGPDGYTFGSGTRLTVV.

This clone appeared a single time. The rearrangement joins TRBV19 to TRBJ2-1, with 12 bases aligning to TRBD2. With V trimmed by 0 bases and J by 9 bases, 12 bases remained unmatched. CDR1 and CDR2 (germline): LNHDA, SQIVND (reference sequence). The CDR3 spans 18 residues. DNA of the CDR3: TGTGCCAGTAGTATAGATCACTCGACTAGCGGGAGAGAAGGTGAGCAGTTCTTC. Amino acids: CASSIDHSTSGREGEQFF.

A single count supports this clone. The J gene is TRBJ2-3, the V gene TRBV18; D might be TRBD2 (5 bases). The germline V gene has CDR1 KGHSH and CDR2 LQKENI. The CDR3 length is 15 residues. Trimming shortened V by 8 bases and J by 0 bases, and 15 bases separated the two germline ends. CDR3 bases: TGTGCCAGCGCCTGGGAGACCGTTAGCACAGATACGCAGTATTTT. Protein sequence: CASAWETVSTDTQYF. The full variable domain, its missing parts supplied by reference TRBV18 and TRBJ2-3, is NAGVMQNPRHLVRRRGQEARLRCSPMKGHSHVYWYRQLPEEGLKFMVYLQKENIIDESGMPKERFSAEFPKEGPSILRIQQVVRGDSAAYFCASAWETVSTDTQYFGPGTRLTVL.

The J gene is TRBJ2-1, the V gene TRBV23-1, with D possibly TRBD2 on 5 matching bases. TRBV23-1 is filed as an ORF, its function uncertain. The CDR3 extends over 19 amino acids. Trimming shortened V by 2 bases and J by 6 bases, and 26 bases separated the two germline ends. CDR3 sequence reads: CASSQRPTSTAPGCNEQFF. CDR3 DNA: TGCGCCAGCAGTCAAAGGCCTACCTCTACCGCGCCGGGGTGCAATGAGCAGTTCTTC.

This clone has a single count. V gene TRBV28 combines with J gene TRBJ1-2; maybe TRBD1 (6 bases). Germline V gene sequence: CDR1 MDHEN, CDR2 SYDVKM. Trimming shortened V by 3 bases and J by 0 bases, and 23 bases separated the two germline ends. The CDR3 covers 19 residues. As DNA, the CDR3 is TGTGCCAGCAGTTTGGGGGGAGGGAATATTCCAGGGGCTAACTATGGCTACACCTTC. This sequence encodes CASSLGGGNIPGANYGYTF.

The chain is built from TRBV28 and TRBJ1-2; D gene ambiguous. V was clipped by 9 bases and J by 7 bases, with 9 bases between them. Germline V gene data show CDR1 as MDHEN and CDR2 as SYDVKM. CDR3 length: 10 residues. In DNA, the CDR3 is TGTGCCAGTAACGGGGTTGGCTACACCTTC. Translating gives CASNGVGYTF.

V is TRBV6-5 and J is TRBJ2-7; D uncertain. The germline V and J ends were trimmed by 6 bases and 5 bases, with 8 bases remaining between them. The CDR3 runs to 11 residues. From germline, CDR1 is MNHEY and CDR2 SVGAGI. CDR3 sequence: CASSRGDEQYF. Written as DNA, the CDR3 is TGTGCCAGCAGCCGCGGAGACGAGCAGTACTTC.

The rearrangement uses TRBV20-1 and TRBJ2-7, with D unresolved. V was pared by 3 bases and J by 6 bases, with 9 bases between. This CDR3 is 11 amino acids long. Germline lookup yields CDR1 DFQATT and CDR2 SNEGSKA (reference sequence). The CDR3 DNA is TGCAGTGCTAGCCAGCCACCCGAGCAGTACTTC. It translates to CSASQPPEQYF.

This sequence joins TRBV18 and TRBJ1-2; unclear D gene. V dropped 3 bases and J dropped 4 bases, with 12 bases sitting between them. CDR1 KGHSH and CDR2 LQKENI come from the germline V gene. The CDR3 covers 14 residues. CDR3: CASSPVGQVYGYTF. Written as DNA, the CDR3 is TGTGCCAGCTCACCGGTAGGGCAGGTCTATGGCTACACCTTC.

This chain uses TRBV28 with TRBJ2-7, with 9 bases lining up with TRBD1. Germline CDR1 MDHEN, CDR2 SYDVKM. This CDR3 has 17 residues. The junction had 12 bases not matched to a gene; V was cut back by 5 bases and J by 1 base. CDR3 nucleotide sequence: TGTGCCAGCAGTCTACTGTCCGGGACAGGGATATCCTACGAGCAGTACTTC. Residues: CASSLLSGTGISYEQYF.

The gene calls are TRBV5-4 and TRBJ2-2; 16 nucleotides line up with TRBD2. CDR3 length: 17 amino acids. Germline CDR1 reads SGHNT; CDR2 reads YYREEE (reference sequence). Losses at the gene ends were 4 bases for V and 7 bases for J; bases not matched to a gene: 7. The CDR3 is CASSMGLAGGPGGELFF. The DNA of the CDR3 is TGTGCCAGCAGCATGGGACTAGCGGGAGGGCCGGGCGGGGAGCTGTTTTTT.

Note on this clone: The sample carries other DNA sequences with the same CDR3. V and J are TRBV30 and TRBJ2-1, with D unclear. Germline CDR1 and CDR2: GTSNPN and SVGIG (reference sequence). The CDR3 contains 13 residues. Trimming removed 0 bases at V and 4 bases at J, with 7 bases between. In nucleotides, the CDR3 is TGTGCCTGGAGTGTTGGGAAGTACAATGAGCAGTTCTTC. Translating gives CAWSVGKYNEQFF.

This sequence joins TRBV18 and TRBJ2-7, with 8 bases matching TRBD1. Germline V gene sequence: CDR1 KGHSH, CDR2 LQKENI. After removal of 0 bases from V and 0 bases from J, the junction contained 4 bases not matched to a gene. CDR3 length equals 16 residues. This CDR3 reads CASSPPWGQDSYEQYF. The CDR3 DNA sequence: TGTGCCAGCTCACCACCGTGGGGACAGGACTCCTACGAGCAGTACTTC.

The gene calls are TRBV7-9 and TRBJ1-5; no reliable D call. Germline CDR1 reads SEHNR; CDR2 reads FQNEAQ (reference sequence). This CDR3 comprises 12 residues. The ends were cut back, 3 bases at V and 4 bases at J, with 4 bases in the middle. The CDR3 nucleotides read TGTGCCAGCAGCTTTGATAATCAGCCCCAGCATTTT. Protein sequence: CASSFDNQPQHF.

Only a few counts were recorded for this clone. The chain uses TRBV7-9 and TRBJ1-6; maybe TRBD1 (6 bases). CDR1 is SEHNR and CDR2 is FQNEAQ in the germline V gene (reference sequence). V gave up 4 bases and J gave up 4 bases, with 14 bases separating them. CDR3 length: 16 residues. The CDR3 DNA is TGTGCCAGCAGCTCGGATGAACAGGGATATAATTCACCCCTCCACTTT. Translating it yields CASSSDEQGYNSPLHF.

The CDR3 reads CATTSGLAAAYEQYF. The CDR3 coding sequence is TGTGCTACCACAAGCGGGCTAGCGGCCGCCTACGAGCAGTACTTC. The rearrangement uses TRBV28 and TRBJ2-7, with 7 positions matching TRBD2. The CDR3 spans 15 residues. Germline-derived CDR1 and CDR2 are MDHEN and SYDVKM.

As for this clone: Germline is not matched at one junction end, which may reflect a read error. The chain carries TRBV5-5 and TRBJ1-4; D unresolved. Germline CDR1 is SGHKS and CDR2 is YYEKEE (reference sequence). The CDR3 runs 11 residues. The CDR3 DNA is TGTGCCAGCAGCTCAGAATTAGAAGTACTTTTT. This gives the protein CASSSELEVLF.

The chain has TRBV19 and TRBJ2-3, with 7 bases lining up with TRBD2. Germline CDR1 LNHDA, CDR2 SQIVND (reference sequence). V lost 7 bases to trimming and J lost 3 bases; unmatched junction nucleotides: 13. This CDR3 has 16 amino acids. CDR3 residues: CASKVAAGEWTDTQYF. The CDR3 nucleotides read TGTGCCAGTAAAGTTGCGGCGGGAGAATGGACAGATACGCAGTATTTT.

The chain recombines TRBV30 with TRBJ1-1; no reliable D call. This CDR3 contains 13 residues. Germline V gives CDR1 GTSNPN, CDR2 SVGIG (reference sequence). V lost 3 bases, J lost 3 bases, and 11 bases lay in between. The CDR3 sequence is CAWSLTGDTEAFF. The CDR3 bases are TGTGCCTGGAGCCTGACGGGAGACACTGAAGCTTTCTTT.

This chain links TRBV5-5 with TRBJ2-1; D ambiguous. V was pared by 2 bases and J by 6 bases, with 6 bases between. The CDR3 loop spans 12 amino acids. Germline lookup yields CDR1 SGHKS and CDR2 YYEKEE (reference sequence). CDR3 in DNA: TGTGCCAGCAGCTTACTGGGCAATGAGCAGTTCTTC. Translated: CASSLLGNEQFF.